The next 20 T cell receptor beta chains were all read from a single sample in a study of technical replicates of blood from a handful of donors. Repertoires were generated with immunoSEQ multiplex PCR, while TCRdb's copy carries only in-frame clones and drops some. The top ten clones hold approximately 4.8% of a sample with almost 70,000 clones, approximately 91% of them seen once. The sample consisted of PBMCs. These receptor sequences come from a human donor in good health. Some clones in this sample may be carry-over from other donors' samples.

The chain combines TRBV19 with TRBJ2-3; D possibly corresponds to TRBD2 (6 bases). The CDR3 is 13 residues long. Germline V gene data show CDR1 as LNHDA and CDR2 as SQIVND (reference sequence). Trimming shortened V by 8 bases and J by 4 bases, and 13 bases separated the two germline ends. CDR3 nucleotide sequence: TGTGCCAGTTCCGGGAGAATCGCAGATACGCAGTATTTT. Translation: CASSGRIADTQYF.

V gene TRBV2 combines with J gene TRBJ1-1; 7 bases map to TRBD1. The CDR3 has 14 amino acids. Germline values: CDR1 SNHLY, CDR2 FYNNEI. The ends lost 6 bases at V and 0 bases at J; junction bases unmatched: 4. In nucleotides, the CDR3 is TGTGCCAGCAGACCGGGACAGCTGAACACTGAAGCTTTCTTT. Residues: CASRPGQLNTEAFF.

In its sample, this clone was seen a few times. V gene TRBV7-9 combines with J gene TRBJ2-5; TRBD2 matches 10 bases. This CDR3 spans 12 amino acids. V lost 10 bases to trimming and J lost 1 base; unmatched junction nucleotides: 0. Germline V gives CDR1 SEHNR, CDR2 FQNEAQ (reference sequence). In DNA form, the CDR3 reads TGTGCCACTAGCGGGGGCCAAGAGACCCAGTACTTC. Residues: CATSGGQETQYF.

This clone was found once. The chain has TRBV6-6 and TRBJ2-1; TRBD2 matches at 9 bases. CDR3 length equals 15 residues. Germline V gene lookup returns CDR1 MNHNY and CDR2 SVGAGI (reference sequence). The ends lost 4 bases at V and 9 bases at J; junction bases unmatched: 10. This CDR3 reads CASSSHLAGTSEQFF. In nucleotides, the CDR3 is TGTGCCAGCAGTTCCCACCTAGCGGGAACCAGTGAGCAGTTCTTC.

The table lists this clone with a count of one. This chain uses TRBV11-3 with TRBJ2-1, with 11 bases matching TRBD2. Germline loops: CDR1 SGHNT, CDR2 YENEEA. The CDR3 runs to 15 residues. Unmatched junction bases numbered 12, after V lost 5 bases and J lost 12 bases. CDR3: CASSPLAGGMGRQFF. The CDR3 coding sequence is TGTGCCAGCAGCCCGCTAGCGGGAGGTATGGGTAGGCAGTTCTTC.

CDR3 sequence reads: CASSLGDYQSYEQYF. The CDR3 bases are TGTGCCAGCAGCTTAGGAGACTACCAAAGCTACGAGCAGTACTTC. The genes are TRBV7-8 and TRBJ2-7; a weak D match, TRBD2 (5 bases). V lost 1 base to trimming and J lost 3 bases, with 13 bases between them. The CDR3 is 15 amino acids. Germline V gene lookup returns CDR1 SGHVS and CDR2 FQNEAQ.

The rearrangement uses TRBV7-8 and TRBJ1-1; D unclear. Per the germline V gene, CDR1 is SGHVS and CDR2 is FQNEAQ. CDR3 length equals 13 residues. Trimming removed 6 bases at V and 0 bases at J, with 8 bases between. For the CDR3, the DNA is TGTGCCAGCAGTTCCAATTTGAACACTGAAGCTTTCTTT. This gives the protein CASSSNLNTEAFF. Drawing the rest from reference TRBV7-8 and TRBJ1-1, the complete variable domain is GAGVSQSPRYKVAKRGQDVALRCDPISGHVSLFWYQQALGQGPEFLTYFQNEAQLDKSGLPSDRFFAERPEGSVSTLKIQRTQQEDSAVYLCASSSNLNTEAFFGQGTRLTVV.

V is TRBV30 and J is TRBJ2-3; D gene ambiguous. This CDR3 region has 14 residues. V was cut by 3 bases and J by 1 base, with 11 bases left in between. Germline values: CDR1 GTSNPN, CDR2 SVGIG (reference sequence). DNA of the CDR3: TGTGCCTGGAGCGGCCTAGTCGGCACAGATACGCAGTATTTT. This encodes CAWSGLVGTDTQYF.

CDR3 protein: CASSSVAGVLNEQFF. CDR3 nucleotide sequence: TGTGCCAGCAGCTCGGTAGCGGGAGTGTTGAATGAGCAGTTCTTC. The V call is TRBV7-3, the J call TRBJ2-1, with 9 bases aligning to TRBD2. This CDR3 spans 15 amino acids. Germline CDR1 is SGHTA and CDR2 is FQGTGA. J gave up 7 bases and V 4 bases, and 8 bases lay outside the gene matches.

This clone was observed once. CDR3 residues: CASSPPAGGGYNEQFF. In DNA form, the CDR3 reads TGTGCCAGCTCACCACCGGCAGGGGGCGGGTACAATGAGCAGTTCTTC. The chain is built from TRBV18 and TRBJ2-1; the match to TRBD1 covers 8 bases. The CDR3 runs to 16 residues. CDR1 is KGHSH and CDR2 is LQKENI in the germline V gene. V shed 0 bases, J shed 4 bases, and the junction held 5 bases outside the gene matches.

The rearrangement links TRBV4-1 to TRBJ2-2; D might be TRBD1 (5 bases). The germline V gene encodes CDR1 MGHRA and CDR2 YSYEKL. V was clipped by 4 bases and J by 3 bases, with 12 bases between them. The CDR3 spans 15 residues. The chain's CDR3 is CASSRAQGYTGELFF. Here the CDR3 DNA reads TGCGCCAGCAGCCGTGCCCAGGGCTACACCGGGGAGCTGTTTTTT.

V and J are TRBV27 and TRBJ2-2; the D gene is possibly TRBD2 (6 bases). The CDR3 is 16 residues long. V dropped 5 bases and J dropped 7 bases, with 20 bases sitting between them. Per germline, CDR1 MNHEY and CDR2 SMNVEV (reference sequence). CDR3 coding DNA: TGTGCCAGCAGTCCACCCATTTTTAGCGGACACGGGGAGCTGTTTTTT. This encodes CASSPPIFSGHGELFF.

This clone was found a few times. The V call is TRBV27, the J call TRBJ1-1; 8 nucleotides align to TRBD1. J lost 1 base, V lost 2 bases, and 3 bases had no gene match. This CDR3 contains 15 residues. Germline-derived CDR1 and CDR2 are MNHEY and SMNVEV (reference sequence). CDR3 sequence: CASSLTGGPNTEAFF. The CDR3, as DNA: TGTGCCAGCAGTTTAACAGGGGGGCCGAACACTGAAGCTTTCTTT.

V gene TRBV9 combines with J gene TRBJ2-1; 9 bases fit TRBD2. The CDR3 totals 16 residues. The germline CDR1 and CDR2 sequences are SGDLS and YYNGEE. V was pared by 3 bases and J by 1 base, with 5 bases of the junction left unmatched. The CDR3 DNA reads as TGTGCCAGCAGCGCTCTTAGCGGGGGATCCTACAATGAGCAGTTCTTC. Residues: CASSALSGGSYNEQFF. Variable domain in full (rest from reference TRBV9 and TRBJ2-1): DSGVTQTPKHLITATGQRVTLRCSPRSGDLSVYWYQQSLDQGLQFLIQYYNGEERAKGNILERFSAQQFPDLHSELNLSSLELGDSALYFCASSALSGGSYNEQFFGPGTRLTVL.

The chain uses TRBV4-3 and TRBJ2-3, with TRBD2 as a possible D gene (6 bases). Trimming took off 2 bases at V and 6 bases at J, with 12 bases between the two ends. The CDR3 totals 14 residues. CDR1 and CDR2 from the germline V gene are LGHNA and YSLEER. Here the CDR3 DNA reads TGCGCCAGCAGCCAAAACTGGGCGGGGGATACGCAGTATTTT. Residues: CASSQNWAGDTQYF.

CDR3 amino acids: CASSPTGANTGELFF. The CDR3 coding sequence is TGTGCCAGCAGCCCGACAGGAGCGAACACCGGGGAGCTGTTTTTT. The rearrangement uses TRBV11-2 and TRBJ2-2; weak D call: TRBD1 (6 bases). The V end lost 5 bases, the J end lost 0 bases, and 10 bases lay between the germline ends. The germline CDR1 and CDR2 sequences are SGHAT and FQNNGV. CDR3 length: 15 residues.

J is TRBJ1-3 and V is TRBV7-9; D is perhaps TRBD1 (6 bases). The V gene's germline CDR1 is SEHNR and CDR2 FQNEAQ (reference sequence). This CDR3 comprises 17 residues. The V end was cut by 3 bases, the J end by 0 bases, with 15 bases between. This chain's CDR3 is CASSFSRGGLSGNTIYF. CDR3 coding DNA: TGTGCCAGCAGCTTCTCTAGGGGGGGGCTCTCTGGAAACACCATATATTTT.

J is TRBJ2-3 and V is TRBV19; 15 bases line up with TRBD2. Looked up from germline, CDR1 is LNHDA and CDR2 is SQIVND (reference sequence). With 3 bases clipped from V and 2 bases from J, the junction kept 9 bases outside the gene matches. The CDR3 contains 19 residues. CDR3 bases: TGTGCCAGTAGTATGGGGACGGGGACTAGCGGGGGGTCCACAGATACGCAGTATTTT. It encodes CASSMGTGTSGGSTDTQYF.

The chain links TRBV7-3 to TRBJ2-7; D gene ambiguous. The CDR3 runs 13 residues. The germline V gene encodes CDR1 SGHTA and CDR2 FQGTGA. The V end lost 1 base, the J end lost 5 bases, and 9 bases lay between the germline ends. Written as DNA, the CDR3 is TGTGCCAGCAGCTTAAGCGGCATCAACGAGCAGTACTTC. Amino acids: CASSLSGINEQYF.

The chain employs TRBV15 and TRBJ1-5; no clear D gene. The CDR3 extends over 14 amino acids. CDR1 LNHNV and CDR2 YYDKDF come from the germline V gene (reference sequence). Trimming pared 5 bases from V and 7 bases from J, leaving 15 bases between. CDR3 residues: CATSEGFGNQPQHF. CDR3 in DNA: TGTGCCACCAGCGAGGGTTTCGGTAACCAGCCCCAGCATTTT.